The 3 T cell receptor beta chains below come from one sample, sequenced in a study of vaccination effects on CD4 cells after COVID-19. Using immunoSEQ multiplex PCR, the repertoire was profiled, and TCRdb retains in-frame clones only, with some absent. The sample holds about 72,000 clones; about 86% are singletons and the top ten take 1.2%. Before sequencing, viral peptide pools were used by the ViraFEST assay to expand antigen-specific CD4+ T cells. Once cultured for approximately 10 days, the cells underwent separation to obtain CD4+ T cells. Participants got two doses of BNT162b2 or mRNA-1273 vaccine. The antigens of these receptors remain unknown. The source was CD4+ T cells from PBMCs cultured with HCoV-229E spike peptides, collected after COVID-19 vaccination. These receptor sequences come from a human donor who received a COVID-19 vaccine.

The V and J genes are TRBV27 and TRBJ2-1; 8 nucleotides line up with TRBD2. From germline, CDR1 is MNHEY and CDR2 SMNVEV (reference sequence). Trimming cost V 6 bases and J 4 bases; bases outside gene matches: 8. There are 15 residues in the CDR3. CDR3 in amino acids: CASSPLRGVYNEQFF. CDR3 nucleotide sequence: TGTGCCAGCAGCCCCTTGCGGGGGGTATACAATGAGCAGTTCTTC.

The rearrangement links TRBV7-2 to TRBJ1-2, with 7 bases matching TRBD1. This CDR3 comprises 15 residues. The V gene end was trimmed by 4 bases and the J gene end by 8 bases; junction bases not matched to a gene: 13. The germline gives CDR1 SGHTA, CDR2 FQGNSA. Here the CDR3 reads CASSYEDRAIGGYTF. CDR3 sequence (DNA): TGTGCCAGCAGCTATGAAGACAGGGCCATAGGGGGCTACACCTTC.

The V call is TRBV6-4, the J call TRBJ2-7; the D is unclear. This CDR3 comprises 15 residues. V shed 5 bases and J shed 11 bases, with 25 bases lying between them. The germline gives CDR1 MRHNA, CDR2 SNTAGT. CDR3 sequence reads: CASSSPPRRLLKEYV. CDR3 sequence (DNA): TGTGCCAGCAGTTCTCCCCCCCGCCGACTCCTAAAGGAGTACGTC.